This entry concerns a single T cell receptor (beta chain). The data stem from a study of T cell clonotyping in hematopoietic cell transplantation. The protocol was immunoSEQ multiplex PCR, while the TCRdb copy is restricted to in-frame clones and leaves out a portion. Here the sample spans some 17,000 clones, 70% to 90% being singletons. This receptor was obtained from a male patient between 60 and 69 years old who had an allogeneic stem cell transplant from a related donor, so the T cells may come from the graft donor. Some clones in this sample may be carry-over from other donors' samples. The sample was PBMCs, taken 100 days after allogeneic stem cell transplant.

This CDR3 is CASSRGSGPSTDTQYF. CDR3 DNA: TGTGCCAGCAGTAGGGGAAGCGGCCCCAGCACAGATACGCAGTATTTT. The chain recombines TRBV11-3 with TRBJ2-3, with D perhaps assigned TRBD1 or TRBD2 (5 bases each). CDR1 and CDR2 from the germline V gene are SGHNT and YENEEA. CDR3 length equals 16 residues. V was pared by 6 bases and J by 0 bases, with 16 bases between.